This TCR beta chain was profiled in a study of pediatric ulcerative colitis. Study-level findings and limits: Rectal repertoires separated controls, mild-moderate and acute severe colitis. No controls had the two rectal clonotypes shared by ulcerative colitis patients. Repertoires came from total lymphocyte DNA, not specific subsets.

The data were produced by immunoSEQ multiplex PCR, yet TCRdb's version contains in-frame clones alone and is incomplete. Of about 36,000 clones detected, 75% to 90% appear once; the ten largest clones hold roughly 25%. Trimming shortened V by 5 bases and J by 2 bases, and 13 bases separated the two germline ends. The CDR3 sequence is 15 residues long. CDR1 and CDR2 (germline): MNHNY, SVGAGI (reference sequence). Worth noting for this clone: The antigen is undetermined.

V gene TRBV6-6 combines with J gene TRBJ1-5, with D perhaps TRBD1 (5 bases). Material: blood. The TCR sequence derives from a girl between 5 and 17 years old with moderate ulcerative colitis. The CDR3 reads CASSTQGRGNQPQHF. DNA of the CDR3: TGTGCCAGCAGTACTCAGGGTCGGGGCAATCAGCCCCAGCATTTT.